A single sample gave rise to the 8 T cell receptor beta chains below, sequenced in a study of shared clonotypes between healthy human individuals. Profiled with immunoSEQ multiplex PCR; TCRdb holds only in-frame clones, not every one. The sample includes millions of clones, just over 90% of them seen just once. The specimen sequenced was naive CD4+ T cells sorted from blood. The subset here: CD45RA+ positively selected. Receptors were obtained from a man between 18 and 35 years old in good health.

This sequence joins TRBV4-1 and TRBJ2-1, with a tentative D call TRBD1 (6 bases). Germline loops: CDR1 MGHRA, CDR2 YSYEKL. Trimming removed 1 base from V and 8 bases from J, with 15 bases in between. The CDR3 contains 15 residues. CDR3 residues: CASSQVFLGGYEQFF. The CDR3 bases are TGCGCCAGCAGCCAAGTTTTCCTTGGGGGCTATGAGCAGTTCTTC.

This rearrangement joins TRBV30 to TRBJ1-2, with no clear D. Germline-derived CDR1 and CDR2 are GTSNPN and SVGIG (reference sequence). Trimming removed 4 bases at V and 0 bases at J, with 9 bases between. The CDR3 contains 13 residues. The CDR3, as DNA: TGTGCCTGGACTCCATTAGCTAACTATGGCTACACCTTC. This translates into CAWTPLANYGYTF. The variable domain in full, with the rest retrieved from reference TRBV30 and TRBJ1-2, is SQTIHQWPATLVQPVGSPLSLECTVEGTSNPNLYWYRQAAGRGLQLLFYSVGIGQISSEVPQNLSASRPQDRQFILSSKKLLLSDSGFYLCAWTPLANYGYTFGSGTRLTVV.

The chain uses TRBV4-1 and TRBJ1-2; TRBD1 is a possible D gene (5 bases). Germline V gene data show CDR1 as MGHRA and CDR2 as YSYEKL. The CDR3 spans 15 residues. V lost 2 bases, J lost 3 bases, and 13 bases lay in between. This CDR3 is CASSQPSTADYGYTF. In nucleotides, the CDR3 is TGCGCCAGCAGCCAACCTTCGACAGCGGACTATGGCTACACCTTC.

The CDR3 reads CAITPVGGGYTF. The CDR3, as DNA: TGTGCCATCACCCCAGTGGGGGGTGGCTACACCTTC. V and J are TRBV10-3 and TRBJ1-2; TRBD1 is a possible D gene (5 bases). Per the germline V gene, CDR1 is ENHRY and CDR2 is SYGVKD. The CDR3 length is 12 residues. The ends were cut back, 7 bases at V and 7 bases at J, with 13 bases in the middle.

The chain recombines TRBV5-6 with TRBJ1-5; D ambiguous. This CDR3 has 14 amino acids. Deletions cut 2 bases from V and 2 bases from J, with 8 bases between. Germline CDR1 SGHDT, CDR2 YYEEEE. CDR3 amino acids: CASSLNGGNQPQHF. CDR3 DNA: TGTGCCAGCAGCTTAAATGGCGGCAATCAGCCCCAGCATTTT.

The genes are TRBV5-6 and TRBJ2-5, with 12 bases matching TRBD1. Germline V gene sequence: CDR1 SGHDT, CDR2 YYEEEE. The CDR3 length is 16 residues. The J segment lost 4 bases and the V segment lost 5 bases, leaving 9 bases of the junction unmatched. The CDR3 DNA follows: TGTGCCAGCAGATTTGGAGGGACAGGGGGCAGAGAGACCCAGTACTTC. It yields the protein CASRFGGTGGRETQYF.

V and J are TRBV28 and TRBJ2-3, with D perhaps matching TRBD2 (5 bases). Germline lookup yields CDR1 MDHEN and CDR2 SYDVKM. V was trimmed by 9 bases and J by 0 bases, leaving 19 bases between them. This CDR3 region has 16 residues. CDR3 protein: CASLPIGLSSTDTQYF. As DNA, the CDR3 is TGTGCCAGTTTACCAATCGGACTCTCCAGCACAGATACGCAGTATTTT.

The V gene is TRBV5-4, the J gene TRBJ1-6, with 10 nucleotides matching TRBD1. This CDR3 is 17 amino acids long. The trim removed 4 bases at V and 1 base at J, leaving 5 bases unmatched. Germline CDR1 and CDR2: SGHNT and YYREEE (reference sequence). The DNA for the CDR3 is TGTGCCAGCAGCGAGGGACAGGGGAGGTCCTATAATTCACCCCTCCACTTT. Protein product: CASSEGQGRSYNSPLHF.